A selection of T cell receptor beta chains follows, all from one sample in a study of T cells after yellow fever vaccination. TCRdb called the 5' RACE reads again in MiXCR, with one record for every CDR3 protein. Of about 360,000 distinct CDR3 sequences in the sample, 6.2% were seen once. The source was PBMCs, collected 5 days after the yellow fever booster vaccination. The origin of the receptors is a young man who received the YFV17D yellow fever vaccine. Each CDR3 is given without its conserved first and last residue. Each record gives: CDR3 protein, V gene.

ASSPRAGSYEQY	TRBV13
AWSPANLNTEAF	TRBV30
ASGSPGSGHSYNEQF	TRBV12-5
ASNVAGEETQY	TRBV7-2
ASRAGQGVRGYT	TRBV6-1
ASSWGLAGVRSDTQY	TRBV11-1
ASKFSGLASGNRATQY	TRBV28
ASSPRADSNYGYT	TRBV18
ASTSRQGPKTDTQY	TRBV12-3/TRBV12-4
ASYVRGAGAEAF	TRBV7-2
SAPRWGDTQY	TRBV20-1
SAMTESYNEQF	TRBV20-1
ASSQDRAYEQY	TRBV4-3
ASSFLSGSGKTQY	TRBV5-1
ASSLVKATNEQF	TRBV7-2
ASSRLGLAGTGELF	TRBV19
ASRDHYEQY	TRBV10-3
ASSWGRIGELF	TRBV12-3/TRBV12-4
SASSPAAKSYNEQF	TRBV20-1
ASSSTMGYEQY	TRBV12-3/TRBV12-4
ASSFGAKDGYT	TRBV11-2
ASSPPGLETQY	TRBV18
ASSPGGTKYEQY	TRBV3-1
ATSPSGQGAAQY	TRBV18
ASSLRLTRGNEQF	TRBV5-6
ASLKLEDENEQY	TRBV6-1
ALRQEGITGYYEQY	TRBV6-1
ASRLDGATNEKLF	TRBV5-1
ASSLDSGLNEQF	TRBV5-4
ASRQDRAGSGELF	TRBV7-2
SARTLAGGGHQETQY	TRBV20-1
ASSLLKGAEETQY	TRBV5-1
ASSQSFETMNTEAF	TRBV4-3
ASSLELAAREAF	TRBV11-2
ASSLETAGNYGYT	TRBV5-1
ASSLATGRRSNYGYT	TRBV7-2
STTPGPGELF	TRBV20-1